These T cell receptor beta chains were read from a single sample in a study of blood T cell repertoires in COVID-19. Assay used: immunoSEQ multiplex PCR; TCRdb lists only in-frame clones, some missing. Found here are 220,000 or so clones, around three quarters of them singletons; the top ten hold around 5.4%. The sample comprised peripheral blood. The receptors originated from a woman aged 70-85 years with acute or convalescent COVID-19. CDR3s include the opening cysteine and the closing phenylalanine or tryptophan. The order of the fields is J gene, clone size, V gene, D gene, CDR3 DNA, CDR3 protein. A D gene is named only where the DNA matches it firmly. Clone size is given for some rows only: seen once, a few or many times, or a class if the clone is expanded.

J: TRBJ2-2
size: NA
V: TRBV9
D: TRBD2
DNA: TGTGCCAGCAGCTATGGACTAGCGGTCACCACCGGGGAGCTGTTTTTT
CDR3: CASSYGLAVTTGELFF

J: TRBJ2-1
size: few
V: TRBV9
D: TRBD2
DNA: TGTGCCAGCAGCCCGCGGGGGACTAGCGTCGAGCAGTTCTTC
CDR3: CASSPRGTSVEQFF

J: TRBJ1-1
size: NA
V: TRBV6-5
D: TRBD1
DNA: TGTGCCAGCAGAGCACAGGGGCCTCTTGCTGAAGCTTTCTTT
CDR3: CASRAQGPLAEAFF

J: TRBJ1-5
size: NA
V: TRBV15
D: NA
DNA: TGTGCCACCAGCAGAGAGCTATCGGGTCTTAGCAATCAGCCCCAGCATTTT
CDR3: CATSRELSGLSNQPQHF

J: TRBJ2-7
size: once
V: TRBV5-1
D: NA
DNA: TGCGCCAGCAGCCGGGACGGGGGAGCACAGTACTTC
CDR3: CASSRDGGAQYF

J: TRBJ2-7
size: NA
V: TRBV3-1/TRBV3-2
D: TRBD1
DNA: TGTGCCAGCAGCCAGATGGACAGGGGTCAGTACGAGCAGTACTTC
CDR3: CASSQMDRGQYEQYF

J: TRBJ1-2
size: NA
V: TRBV28
D: NA
DNA: TGTGCCAGCAGTTTATCAAGTAGAGATGGCTACACCTTC
CDR3: CASSLSSRDGYTF

J: TRBJ2-5
size: once
V: TRBV3-1/TRBV3-2
D: NA
DNA: TGTGCCAGCAGCCAAGGCGGCCCCTCTACTTGGGAGACCCAGTACTTC
CDR3: CASSQGGPSTWETQYF

J: TRBJ1-5
size: NA
V: TRBV12-3/TRBV12-4
D: NA
DNA: TGTGCCAGCAGTTTCGCGGGAGGCCAGCCCCAGCATTTT
CDR3: CASSFAGGQPQHF

J: TRBJ2-3
size: NA
V: TRBV5-1
D: TRBD1
DNA: TGCGCCAGCAGCTTCGGGACAGATCAAACAGATACGCAGTATTTT
CDR3: CASSFGTDQTDTQYF

J: TRBJ2-7
size: NA
V: TRBV21-1
D: NA
DNA: TGTGCCAGCAGCACTCGCCGGACAGGGGCCTTCTACGAGCAGTACTTC
CDR3: CASSTRRTGAFYEQYF

J: TRBJ1-3
size: once
V: TRBV6-6
D: NA
DNA: TGTGCCAGCAGTTACCCCAGGGGAAATGGAAACACCATATATTTT
CDR3: CASSYPRGNGNTIYF

J: TRBJ2-5
size: NA
V: TRBV3-1/TRBV3-2
D: TRBD2
DNA: TGTGCCAGCAGCCAAGATCTAGGGACTAGCGGGAAAGAGACCCAGTACTTC
CDR3: CASSQDLGTSGKETQYF

J: TRBJ1-5
size: NA
V: TRBV19
D: TRBD1
DNA: TGTGCCAGTAATCCAAGGGGGCGTCAGCCCCAGCATTTT
CDR3: CASNPRGRQPQHF